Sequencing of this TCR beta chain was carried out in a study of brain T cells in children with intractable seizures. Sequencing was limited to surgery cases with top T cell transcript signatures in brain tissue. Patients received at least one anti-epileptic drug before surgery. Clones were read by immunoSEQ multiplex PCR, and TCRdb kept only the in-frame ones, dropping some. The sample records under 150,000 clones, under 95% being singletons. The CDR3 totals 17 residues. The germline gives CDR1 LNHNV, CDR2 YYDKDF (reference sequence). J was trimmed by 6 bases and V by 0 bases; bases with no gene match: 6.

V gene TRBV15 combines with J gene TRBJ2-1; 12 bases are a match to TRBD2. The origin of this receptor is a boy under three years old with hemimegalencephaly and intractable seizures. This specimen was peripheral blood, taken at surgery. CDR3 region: CATSRDPTSGSLNEQFF. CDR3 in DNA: TGTGCCACCAGCAGAGATCCGACTAGCGGGAGTCTCAATGAGCAGTTCTTC.